Reported below is one T cell receptor (beta chain). Its antigen is not known. Some clones are missing from TCRdb's copy, which holds only in-frame ones; the method was immunoSEQ multiplex PCR. The sample holds a few million clones, over 85% seen once. CD8 cells classed as naive were CD45RO-negative and positively selected for CCR7, excluding terminally differentiated effector memory CD45RA+ cells. All of the donors resided in Nashville, Tennessee, and each was a Caucasian adult. The sample is drawn from a study of shared clonotypes between healthy human individuals. Study as a whole: Each donor had three CD4 naive, three CD4 memory, two CD8 naive and one CD8 memory plate. The study, taken as a whole, reports: Naive CD4 clonotypes were shared across several donors at roughly 5%. Only blood samples were collected, and tissue repertoires likely differ.

Germline V gene lookup returns CDR1 SGHTS and CDR2 YDEGEE. V lost 6 bases to trimming and J lost 1 base, with 17 bases between them. This CDR3 spans 16 amino acids. The origin of this receptor is a man aged 18 to 30 in good health. Some clones in this sample may be carry-over from other donors' samples. The chain links TRBV5-8 to TRBJ2-1, with D perhaps matching TRBD1 or TRBD2 (6 bases each). Sequencing input: naive CD8+ T cells from PBMCs. CDR3 sequence (DNA): TGTGCCAGCATCCAGGAGGGGGAAAGGTCCTACAATGAGCAGTTCTTC. Translating gives CASIQEGERSYNEQFF.